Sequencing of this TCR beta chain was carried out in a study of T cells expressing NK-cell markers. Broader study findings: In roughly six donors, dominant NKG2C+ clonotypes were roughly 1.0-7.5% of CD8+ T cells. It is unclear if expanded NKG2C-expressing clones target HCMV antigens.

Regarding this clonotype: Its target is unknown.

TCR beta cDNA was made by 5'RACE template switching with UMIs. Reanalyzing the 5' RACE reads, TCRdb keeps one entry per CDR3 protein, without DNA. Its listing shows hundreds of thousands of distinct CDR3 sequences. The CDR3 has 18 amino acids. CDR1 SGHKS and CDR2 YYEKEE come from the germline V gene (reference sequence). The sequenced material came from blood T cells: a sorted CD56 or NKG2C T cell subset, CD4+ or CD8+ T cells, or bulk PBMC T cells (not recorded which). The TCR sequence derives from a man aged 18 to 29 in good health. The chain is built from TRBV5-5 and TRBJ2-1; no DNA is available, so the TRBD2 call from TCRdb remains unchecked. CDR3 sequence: CASSPTSGRRGGLNEQFF.